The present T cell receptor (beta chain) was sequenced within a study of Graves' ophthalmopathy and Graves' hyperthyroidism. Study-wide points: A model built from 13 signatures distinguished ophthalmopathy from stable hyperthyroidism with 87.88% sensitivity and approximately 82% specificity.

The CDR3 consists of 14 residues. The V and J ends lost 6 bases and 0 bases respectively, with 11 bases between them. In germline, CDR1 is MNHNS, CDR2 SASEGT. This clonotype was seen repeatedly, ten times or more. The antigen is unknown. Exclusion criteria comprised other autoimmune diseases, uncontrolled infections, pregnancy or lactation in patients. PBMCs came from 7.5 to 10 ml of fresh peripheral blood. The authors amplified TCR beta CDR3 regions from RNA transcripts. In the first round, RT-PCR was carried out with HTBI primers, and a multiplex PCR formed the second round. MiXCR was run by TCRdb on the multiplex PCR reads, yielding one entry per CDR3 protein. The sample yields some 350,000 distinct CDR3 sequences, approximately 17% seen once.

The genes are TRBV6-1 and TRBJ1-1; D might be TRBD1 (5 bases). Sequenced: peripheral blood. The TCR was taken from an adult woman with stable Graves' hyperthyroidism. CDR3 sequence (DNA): TGTGCCAGCAGCCAGGGACTCCTGAACACTGAAGCTTTCTTT. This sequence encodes CASSQGLLNTEAFF.